The 21 T cell receptor beta chains below come from one sample, sequenced in a study of blood T cell repertoires in COVID-19. The data were produced by immunoSEQ multiplex PCR, yet TCRdb's version contains in-frame clones alone and is incomplete. Seen here are about 340,000 clones, 83% observed once, and the top ten hold 3%. Sequenced sample: peripheral blood. These receptors originate from a man aged 30-40 years with active or convalescent COVID-19.

The genes are TRBV25-1 and TRBJ2-7; 8 bases map to TRBD1. The CDR3 has 13 amino acids. Germline V gene data show CDR1 as MGHDK and CDR2 as SYGVNS. Unmatched junction bases numbered 6, after V lost 4 bases and J lost 7 bases. DNA for the CDR3: TGTGCCAGCAGTGGGCAGGGGGCGCGGGAGCAGTACTTC. This encodes CASSGQGAREQYF.

The V and J genes are TRBV6-6 and TRBJ2-5, with D unclear. Deletions cut 5 bases from V and 1 base from J, with 14 bases between. The germline CDR1 and CDR2 sequences are MNHNY and SVGAGI (reference sequence). The CDR3 sequence is 15 residues long. Written as DNA, the CDR3 is TGTGCCAGCAGTCCTCCTACAGCATTCCAAGAGACCCAGTACTTC. Translated, it gives CASSPPTAFQETQYF.

This chain connects TRBV27 to TRBJ1-1; a weak D match, TRBD1 (5 bases). The CDR3 contains 14 residues. V shed 0 bases and J shed 6 bases, with 11 bases lying between them. Germline V gene data show CDR1 as MNHEY and CDR2 as SMNVEV (reference sequence). The DNA of the CDR3 is TGTGCCAGCAGTTTATCGAGGGGCGGGGCTGAAGCTTTCTTT. Encoded protein: CASSLSRGGAEAFF.

The chain combines TRBV19 with TRBJ1-5; 9 bases line up with TRBD1. Germline CDR1 LNHDA, CDR2 SQIVND (reference sequence). This CDR3 is built from 17 residues. J lost 1 base, V lost 7 bases, and 11 bases had no gene match. The CDR3 spells CASTARQGVWSNQPQHF. CDR3 in DNA: TGTGCCAGTACTGCGAGACAGGGGGTTTGGAGCAATCAGCCCCAGCATTTT.

This clone occurred once. The gene calls are TRBV4-3 and TRBJ2-7; 8 bases align to TRBD2. The CDR3 extends over 18 amino acids. The V segment lost 0 bases and the J segment 2 bases; nucleotides outside the gene matches: 12. Germline V gene sequence: CDR1 LGHNA, CDR2 YSLEER. Here the CDR3 DNA reads TGCGCCAGCAGCCAAGATCACACCGCGGGGGGCAGAGCCTACGAGCAGTACTTC. Translation gives CASSQDHTAGGRAYEQYF.

This chain uses TRBV14 with TRBJ1-4; D unclear. This CDR3 contains 16 residues. Germline V gene sequence: CDR1 SGHDN, CDR2 FVKESK. V was clipped by 2 bases and J by 0 bases, with 10 bases between them. The chain's CDR3 is CASSQNFRATNEKLFF. The CDR3 DNA is TGTGCCAGCAGCCAAAACTTCCGTGCAACTAATGAAAAACTGTTTTTT.

The V and J genes are TRBV30 and TRBJ1-5, with a tentative D call TRBD1 (5 bases). The CDR3 loop spans 13 amino acids. V was pared by 5 bases and J by 3 bases, with 11 bases between. Germline CDR1 GTSNPN, CDR2 SVGIG (reference sequence). CDR3 region: CAWADRHNQPQHF. The CDR3 DNA reads TGTGCCTGGGCAGACAGACACAATCAGCCCCAGCATTTT.

The rearrangement uses TRBV7-7 and TRBJ1-5; 7 bases agree with TRBD1. This CDR3 spans 16 amino acids. CDR1 and CDR2 (germline): SSHAT, FNYEAQ (reference sequence). The V and J ends lost 2 bases and 2 bases, in that order; junction bases with no gene match: 6. The CDR3 is CASSLTTGEGNQPQHF. The CDR3 DNA reads as TGTGCCAGCAGCTTAACAACAGGGGAGGGCAATCAGCCCCAGCATTTT.

This chain joins TRBV3-1 (or the pseudogene TRBV3-2) and TRBJ1-2, with D perhaps TRBD1 (5 bases). Germline-derived CDR1 and CDR2 are LGHDT and YNNKEL (reference sequence). The germline V and J ends were trimmed by 4 bases and 6 bases, with 12 bases remaining between them. The CDR3 sequence is 13 residues long. The CDR3: CASSRLPGDGYTF. The CDR3 bases are TGTGCCAGCAGCCGATTACCGGGGGATGGCTACACCTTC.

This clone was seen just once. The J gene is TRBJ1-2, the V gene TRBV19, with D tentatively TRBD1 (5 bases). V was trimmed by 3 bases and J by 8 bases, leaving 13 bases between them. CDR1 and CDR2 (germline): LNHDA, SQIVND (reference sequence). The CDR3 length is 13 residues. The CDR3 DNA reads as TGTGCCAGTAGTATTTTAGGGGCAGGAGGCTACACCTTC. Protein sequence: CASSILGAGGYTF.

This clone was detected only once. The chain combines TRBV27 with TRBJ1-4, with D unclear. Germline V CDR1 and CDR2: MNHEY, SMNVEV (reference sequence). The CDR3 spans 12 residues. Trimming cost V 3 bases and J 8 bases, with 7 bases left between them. The CDR3 coding sequence is TGTGCCAGCAGTTTGAACGGGGAAAAACTGTTTTTT. Encoded protein: CASSLNGEKLFF.

This clone was counted a few times. The chain combines TRBV27 with TRBJ2-7, with TRBD2 as a possible D gene (6 bases). V was shortened by 3 bases and J by 2 bases, with 14 bases between the two germline ends. Germline V gene sequence: CDR1 MNHEY, CDR2 SMNVEV (reference sequence). The CDR3 spans 15 residues. DNA for the CDR3: TGTGCCAGCAGTTTTAGGGGACTCGCAGCCTACGAGCAGTACTTC. Protein: CASSFRGLAAYEQYF.

J is TRBJ2-7 and V is TRBV5-6; 10 bases align to TRBD2. The ends lost 2 bases at V and 4 bases at J; junction bases unmatched: 3. This CDR3 is 14 amino acids long. The germline V gene encodes CDR1 SGHDT and CDR2 YYEEEE. DNA of the CDR3: TGTGCCAGCAGCTTAGCGGGGGGGCTTTACGAGCAGTACTTC. This sequence encodes CASSLAGGLYEQYF.

V is TRBV11-3 and J is TRBJ2-1, with 7 nucleotides matching TRBD2. V was clipped by 5 bases and J by 8 bases; unmatched bases: 9. The CDR3 length is 14 residues. The germline gives CDR1 SGHNT, CDR2 YENEEA. In nucleotides, the CDR3 is TGTGCCAGCAGCCCCACGCTAGCGGAGGATGAGCAGTTCTTC. It encodes CASSPTLAEDEQFF.

The chain combines TRBV19 with TRBJ2-1, with D possibly matching TRBD2 (5 bases). CDR3 length: 13 amino acids. Per germline, CDR1 LNHDA and CDR2 SQIVND (reference sequence). The ends were cut back, 3 bases at V and 7 bases at J, with 10 bases in the middle. In DNA, the CDR3 is TGTGCCAGTAGTATCGGGAACGAGAATGAGCAGTTCTTC. Translating it yields CASSIGNENEQFF.

The chain uses TRBV28 and TRBJ1-3; TRBD1 is a possible D gene (6 bases). The CDR3 is made up of 17 amino acids. Germline CDR1 reads MDHEN; CDR2 reads SYDVKM. V was trimmed by 3 bases and J by 3 bases, leaving 18 bases between them. The CDR3 bases are TGTGCCAGCAGTTTGAGGTCAGGGGCTAATTTTGGAAACACCATATATTTT. As protein: CASSLRSGANFGNTIYF.

The CDR3, as DNA: TGCGCCAGCAGCCAAAAAATCGGGTTGAGGACAGCATACAATGAGCAGTTCTTC. It yields the protein CASSQKIGLRTAYNEQFF. The J gene is TRBJ2-1, the V gene TRBV4-1; TRBD1 might be the D (6 bases). This CDR3 is built from 18 residues. V gave up 2 bases and J gave up 4 bases, with 21 bases separating them. Germline assignment: CDR1 MGHRA and CDR2 YSYEKL.

J is TRBJ2-1 and V is TRBV6-2 or TRBV6-3, with D uncertain. CDR1 is MNHEY and CDR2 is SVGEGT in the germline V gene. Trimming pared 6 bases from V and 5 bases from J, leaving 11 bases between. This CDR3 contains 13 residues. The CDR3 sequence: CASSKTPDNEQFF. CDR3 bases: TGTGCCAGCAGCAAGACTCCTGACAATGAGCAGTTCTTC.

J is TRBJ2-7 and V is TRBV29-1, with 7 bases identical to TRBD2. The CDR3 length is 14 residues. Germline V gene sequence: CDR1 SQVTM, CDR2 ANQGSEA. The V segment lost 8 bases and the J segment 6 bases; nucleotides outside the gene matches: 16. This CDR3 is CSPDNGGSPREQYF. CDR3 nucleotides: TGCAGCCCAGACAACGGGGGGTCCCCTCGCGAGCAGTACTTC.

This clone was recorded once. This chain connects TRBV7-8 to TRBJ2-1; 9 positions match TRBD1. Germline V gives CDR1 SGHVS, CDR2 FQNEAQ. The CDR3 runs to 15 residues. The V gene end was trimmed by 5 bases and the J gene end by 6 bases; junction bases not matched to a gene: 8. CDR3 sequence reads: CASSQGRDRVNEQFF. For the CDR3, the DNA is TGTGCCAGCAGCCAGGGCCGGGACAGGGTCAATGAGCAGTTCTTC.

The rearrangement links TRBV5-4 to TRBJ1-1, with 8 positions matching TRBD1. This CDR3 region has 16 residues. J gave up 1 base and V 4 bases, and 9 bases lay outside the gene matches. The germline V gene has CDR1 SGHNT and CDR2 YYREEE (reference sequence). The CDR3 DNA follows: TGTGCCAGCAGCACCCCAGGGGGCCGGAGGAACACTGAAGCTTTCTTT. This gives the protein CASSTPGGRRNTEAFF.